The 21 T cell receptor beta chains below were found in one sample sequenced in a study of blood T cells in healthy people across ages. PCR was performed a second time for roughly 6 to 12 cycles using a sample-barcoded 5' primer and a J-beta primer mix. Each CDR3 protein gets one entry after TCRdb re-called the 5' RACE reads with MiXCR. The repertoire holds approximately 730,000 distinct CDR3 sequences, with roughly 45% as singletons. Source material: blood. The receptors were gathered from a woman aged 55-75 years in good health.

V and J are TRBV5-1 and TRBJ1-2, with unresolved D. CDR1 SGHRS and CDR2 YFSETQ come from the germline V gene. Trimming took 0 bases from V and 3 from J, leaving 9 bases between them. The CDR3 consists of 14 residues. The CDR3 DNA reads TGCGCCAGCAGCTTGGAGCGGGAGGACTATGGCTACACCTTC. Its translation is CASSLEREDYGYTF.

Turning to this clonotype: This clone may be a read error of a much larger clone one base away. The chain links TRBV29-1 to TRBJ2-5; 9 bases match TRBD1. Germline values: CDR1 SQVTM, CDR2 ANQGSEA. The CDR3 sequence is 14 residues long. J lost 7 bases, V lost 4 bases, and 10 bases had no gene match. The CDR3 reads CSVVRDRDKATQYF. The CDR3 DNA reads as TGCAGCGTTGTCAGGGACAGGGACAAGGCGACCCAGTACTTC.

A word on this clonotype: Given the absence of the conserved phenylalanine or tryptophan at the CDR3 end, a read error is likely. The chain joins TRBV27 to TRBJ2-3; TRBD2 agrees at 8 bases. The CDR3 is 19 residues long. Germline lookup yields CDR1 MNHEY and CDR2 SMNVEV (reference sequence). Trimming cost V 5 bases and J 0 bases; bases outside gene matches: 16. This CDR3 is CASSLTPSSSGASTDTQYV. In DNA form, the CDR3 reads TGTGCCAGCAGTCTCACTCCGTCGAGTAGCGGGGCCAGCACAGATACGCAGTATGTT.

This sequence joins TRBV7-2 and TRBJ2-4, with D possibly matching TRBD1 (5 bases). Germline V gives CDR1 SGHTA, CDR2 FQGNSA. V lost 4 bases and J lost 13, with 20 bases in between. The CDR3 consists of 14 residues. CDR3 in DNA: TGTGCCAGCAGCTATAGTCAGGGAATTCTGGAGCAGTACTTC. As protein: CASSYSQGILEQYF.

This clonotype was seen many times. The V call is TRBV29-1, the J call TRBJ2-3; weak D call: TRBD2 (5 bases). The germline V and J ends were trimmed by 8 bases and 1 base, with 13 bases remaining between them. CDR1 and CDR2 from the germline V gene are SQVTM and ANQGSEA. The CDR3 spans 13 residues. CDR3 bases: TGCAGCCTACGGGTCGGGGGCACAGATACGCAGTATTTT. Protein: CSLRVGGTDTQYF.

Regarding this clonotype: Germline is not matched at one junction end, which may reflect a read error. The V call is TRBV20-1, the J call TRBJ2-2, with 9 positions matching TRBD2. The CDR3 extends over 15 amino acids. Germline lookup yields CDR1 DFQATT and CDR2 SNEGSKA (reference sequence). CDR3 bases: TGCAGTGCTAGTATGCTAGCGGGAAGTATCGGGGAGCAGTTTTTT. Residues: CSASMLAGSIGEQFF.

The chain couples TRBV7-2 to TRBJ2-7; D perhaps matches TRBD2 (6 bases). V lost 1 base to trimming and J lost 6 bases, with 13 bases between them. In germline, CDR1 is SGHTA, CDR2 FQGNSA. CDR3 length equals 14 residues. The CDR3 reads CASSLVGRGSEQYF. DNA of the CDR3: TGTGCCAGCAGCTTAGTAGGGCGGGGAAGCGAGCAGTACTTC.

The CDR3 DNA follows: TGTGCCACCAGCAGGTCAAGGTGGGGACCAGATACGCAGTATTTT. It yields the protein CATSRSRWGPDTQYF. J is TRBJ2-3 and V is TRBV15; possibly TRBD1 or TRBD2 for D (5 bases each). V lost 3 bases to trimming and J lost 4 bases, with 14 bases between them. CDR3 length equals 15 residues. Germline CDR1 LNHNV, CDR2 YYDKDF (reference sequence).

This clonotype was observed many times. The V gene is TRBV4-2, the J gene TRBJ2-1, with 9 bases fitting TRBD2. The trim removed 7 bases at V and 7 bases at J, leaving 8 bases unmatched. Germline loops: CDR1 LGHNA, CDR2 YNFKEQ. The CDR3 length is 14 residues. For the CDR3, the DNA is TGTGCCAGCAACCTCGGCGGGGGGGCAAATGAGCAGTTCTTC. Encoded protein: CASNLGGGANEQFF.

The rearrangement links TRBV6-1 to TRBJ2-5; no definite D call. This CDR3 region has 14 residues. Germline V lookup: CDR1 MNHNS, CDR2 SASEGT. The V and J ends lost 2 bases and 11 bases respectively, with 18 bases between them. The CDR3 DNA is TGTGCCAGCAGTGAAAATCTGCAGTACAATGAGCAGTACTTC. Protein: CASSENLQYNEQYF.

Worth noting for this clonotype: At one of its ends the junction is not consistent with the germline gene, which may arise from a read error. The chain has TRBV20-1 and TRBJ2-5; 13 bases agree with TRBD2. This CDR3 is built from 15 residues. Per the germline V gene, CDR1 is DFQATT and CDR2 is SNEGSKA (reference sequence). CDR3 residues: CSARKTSGGAETRYF. CDR3 sequence (DNA): TGCAGTGCTAGAAAAACTAGCGGGGGGGCCGAGACCCGGTACTTC.

As concerns this clonotype: This may stem from a read error, because a much larger clone lies one nucleotide away. This chain joins TRBV20-1 and TRBJ2-1; 8 positions match TRBD1. The J call may be in error: the DNA end matches TRBJ2-7 better. The CDR3 is made up of 15 amino acids. Germline V gene data show CDR1 as DFQATT and CDR2 as SNEGSKA (reference sequence). The CDR3 sequence is CSASPWTGFYNEQYF. CDR3 in DNA: TGCAGTGCTAGTCCCTGGACAGGGTTCTACAATGAGCAGTACTTC.

This clonotype was detected ten times or more. The CDR3 here is CAIRSGQGDPNQPQHF. The CDR3 DNA reads as TGTGCCATCAGATCGGGACAGGGGGACCCTAATCAGCCCCAGCATTTT. The J gene is TRBJ1-5, the V gene TRBV10-3; 11 bases are a match to TRBD1. The junction had 8 bases not matched to a gene; V was cut back by 6 bases and J by 4 bases. Germline V gene data show CDR1 as ENHRY and CDR2 as SYGVKD. The CDR3 is 16 residues long.

This clonotype was recorded many times. The gene calls are TRBV6-2 or TRBV6-3 and TRBJ2-7; no firm D call. CDR1 MNHEY and CDR2 SVGEGT come from the germline V gene. The V and J ends lost 0 bases and 4 bases respectively, with 7 bases between them. There are 13 residues in the CDR3. The CDR3 DNA reads TGTGCCAGCAGTTACTCGAGATCTTACGAGCAGTACTTC. It specifies CASSYSRSYEQYF.

This chain connects TRBV28 to TRBJ1-4, with D possibly being TRBD1 (6 bases). V lost 3 bases, J lost 15 bases, and 11 bases lay in between. The germline gives CDR1 MDHEN, CDR2 SYDVKM. There are 11 residues in the CDR3. Here the CDR3 DNA reads TGTGCCAGCAGTTTTCGGGACACGGTGTTTTTT. Its protein product is CASSFRDTVFF.

The chain is built from TRBV24-1 and TRBJ2-1; D could derive from TRBD1 or TRBD2 (5 bases each). Germline-derived CDR1 and CDR2 are KGHDR and SFDVKD. This CDR3 comprises 16 residues. V lost 9 bases and J 8 bases, leaving 25 bases between the germline ends. The CDR3: CATRAGTPANYHEQFF. In nucleotides, the CDR3 is TGTGCCACCCGAGCTGGGACGCCGGCCAACTATCATGAGCAGTTCTTC.

This chain uses TRBV3-1 with TRBJ1-4; D is uncertain. Germline V gene lookup returns CDR1 LGHDT and CDR2 YNNKEL (reference sequence). V lost 4 bases and J 4 bases, leaving 13 bases between the germline ends. The CDR3 contains 15 residues. The CDR3 loop reads CASSPMRRLNEKLFF. Written as DNA, the CDR3 is TGTGCCAGCAGCCCTATGCGGCGGCTTAATGAAAAACTGTTTTTT.

At least ten counts were recorded for this clonotype. CDR3 residues: CASSLVASGQETQYF. The CDR3 DNA is TGCGCCAGCAGCTTGGTGGCTAGCGGGCAAGAGACCCAGTACTTC. The V and J genes are TRBV5-1 and TRBJ2-5; 8 positions match TRBD2. V was clipped by 0 bases and J by 2 bases; unmatched bases: 3. The germline V gene has CDR1 SGHRS and CDR2 YFSETQ. The CDR3 totals 15 residues.

This clonotype was seen more than once but under ten times. The rearrangement uses TRBV6-1 and TRBJ2-1; 9 bases are a match to TRBD2. The germline gives CDR1 MNHNS, CDR2 SASEGT. V was clipped by 4 bases and J by 6 bases; unmatched bases: 13. There are 17 residues in the CDR3. CDR3 sequence (DNA): TGTGCCAGCAGTGCGACAAGCGGGGGGAAGCTCCTCAATGAGCAGTTCTTC. Protein: CASSATSGGKLLNEQFF.

The V gene is TRBV7-9, the J gene TRBJ2-5; D is ambiguous. The CDR3 contains 13 residues. Trimming removed 1 base from V and 3 bases from J, with 6 bases in between. From germline, CDR1 is SEHNR and CDR2 FQNEAQ (reference sequence). CDR3 sequence (DNA): TGTGCCAGCAGCTTAGTGGCGGAAGAGACCCAGTACTTC. Translated: CASSLVAEETQYF.

This clonotype showed up just once. The genes are TRBV5-1 and TRBJ2-7, with D hard to call. V was cut by 4 bases and J by 0 bases, with 11 bases left in between. Germline V gives CDR1 SGHRS, CDR2 YFSETQ. The CDR3 contains 14 residues. CDR3 residues: CASSLRVSSYEQYF. The CDR3 DNA sequence: TGCGCCAGCAGCCTCCGGGTTAGCTCCTACGAGCAGTACTTC.